This T cell receptor (beta chain) derives from a study of regulatory T cells in long-lasting Graves disease. Study-level information: In persistent Graves' disease, antithyroid drugs had been taken for over 5 years and TSH receptor antibodies stayed positive.

This CDR3 comprises 14 residues. V was clipped by 4 bases and J by 11 bases, with 20 bases between them. Germline CDR1 is SNHLY and CDR2 is FYNNEI. Sample time point: persistent/refractory GD, antithyroid drugs over 5 years with positive TRAb. The TCR library was made from RNA that had been extracted from PBMCs in TRIzol. The guidelines of the American Thyroid Association were the basis for diagnosing Graves' disease. Construction of the TCR beta libraries employed iRepertoire HTBI primers in conjunction with Arm-PCR of CDR3 regions. TCRdb passed the multiplex PCR reads through MiXCR, listing each CDR3 protein once. The sample lists 350,000 to 450,000 distinct CDR3 sequences; roughly 20% were seen once.

The rearrangement links TRBV2 to TRBJ1-1; a weak D match, TRBD1 (5 bases). Sequences were derived from peripheral blood mononuclear cells (PBMCs), sampled when the disease was refractory, from a patient treated with antithyroid drugs. The TCR comes from a female donor with Graves disease. CDR3 sequence reads: CASSVSGGGLVAFF. The CDR3 nucleotides are TGTGCCAGCAGTGTTTCTGGGGGGGGTCTTGTGGCTTTCTTT. The complete variable domain, with remaining parts taken from reference TRBV2 and TRBJ1-1, reads EPEVTQTPSHQVTQMGQEVILRCVPISNHLYFYWYRQILGQKVEFLVSFYNNEISEKSEIFDDQFSVERPDGSNFTLKIRSTKLEDSAMYFCASSVSGGGLVAFFGQGTRLTVV.